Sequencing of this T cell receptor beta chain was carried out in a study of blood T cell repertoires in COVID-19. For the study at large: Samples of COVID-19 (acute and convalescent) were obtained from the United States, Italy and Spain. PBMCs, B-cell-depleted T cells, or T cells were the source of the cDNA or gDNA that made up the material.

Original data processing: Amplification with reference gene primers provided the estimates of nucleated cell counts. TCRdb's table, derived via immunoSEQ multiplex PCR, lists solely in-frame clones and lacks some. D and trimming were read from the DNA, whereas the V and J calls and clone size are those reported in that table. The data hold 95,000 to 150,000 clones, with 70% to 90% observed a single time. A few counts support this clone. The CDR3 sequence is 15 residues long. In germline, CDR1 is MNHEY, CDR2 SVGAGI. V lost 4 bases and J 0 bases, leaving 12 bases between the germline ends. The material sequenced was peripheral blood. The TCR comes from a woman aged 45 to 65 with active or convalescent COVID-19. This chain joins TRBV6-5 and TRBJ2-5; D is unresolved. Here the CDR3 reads CASSFGRSYQETQYF. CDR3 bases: TGTGCCAGCAGTTTTGGCAGGTCGTACCAAGAGACCCAGTACTTC.